These 14 T cell receptor beta chains were all obtained from the same sample, sequenced in a study of Ad26.COV2.S vaccination and SARS-CoV-2 variants. Treatment specified: approximately 18 received Ad26.COV2.S at low or high dose, single or two shots; about 5 received placebo; per-sample allocation not given. It was on day 63 after the first vaccine or placebo injection that samples were taken. Produced via immunoSEQ multiplex PCR; TCRdb's table is partial and in-frame only. The sample lists hundreds of thousands of clones, roughly nine tenths occurring once. The sample here was peripheral blood, taken in a trial of Ad26.COV2.S vaccine versus placebo. These receptors originate from a person aged 18 to 59 who received the Ad26.COV2.S COVID-19 vaccine or a placebo.

This chain joins TRBV30 and TRBJ2-3; 8 bases line up with TRBD2. Germline V CDR1 and CDR2: GTSNPN, SVGIG (reference sequence). V lost 2 bases and J lost 4; bases outside the gene matches: 8. The length of the CDR3 is 15 residues. This chain's CDR3 is CAWSRRAGAADTQYF. CDR3 in DNA: TGTGCCTGGAGTCGGAGAGCGGGAGCAGCAGATACGCAGTATTTT.

V usage is TRBV30 and J usage is TRBJ1-1, with 8 bases identical to TRBD1. V dropped 0 bases and J dropped 5; count of bases not matched to a gene: 8. The V gene's germline CDR1 is GTSNPN and CDR2 SVGIG (reference sequence). The CDR3 is 15 amino acids. Here the CDR3 reads CAWSVGTGPGTEAFF. The CDR3 DNA sequence: TGTGCCTGGAGTGTAGGGACAGGCCCGGGGACTGAAGCTTTCTTT.

The chain couples TRBV25-1 to TRBJ1-3; D perhaps matches TRBD1 (5 bases). Germline V CDR1 and CDR2: MGHDK, SYGVNS. The CDR3 is 16 amino acids. V was pared by 2 bases and J by 0 bases, with 11 bases between. CDR3 coding DNA: TGTGCCAGCAGTGAAATGAAGGGGAACTCTGGAAACACCATATATTTT. This codes for CASSEMKGNSGNTIYF.

This clone was picked up one time. The chain employs TRBV7-9 and TRBJ2-5; TRBD2 matches 10 bases. Germline-derived CDR1 and CDR2 are SEHNR and FQNEAQ (reference sequence). The CDR3 totals 18 residues. V shed 2 bases, J shed 4 bases, and the junction held 13 bases outside the gene matches. Here the CDR3 reads CASSLLAGAPRARETQYF. The CDR3 nucleotides are TGTGCCAGCAGCTTACTAGCGGGAGCCCCACGAGCAAGAGAGACCCAGTACTTC.

This clone is a singleton in its sample. The rearrangement uses TRBV4-3 and TRBJ2-3; TRBD2 matches at 10 bases. Germline V gene data show CDR1 as LGHNA and CDR2 as YSLEER. With V trimmed by 1 base and J by 4 bases, 5 bases remained unmatched. The CDR3 has 16 amino acids. CDR3 sequence: CASSQGPSGGADTQYF. The CDR3 nucleotides read TGCGCCAGCAGCCAAGGGCCAAGCGGGGGGGCAGATACGCAGTATTTT.

This clone turned up a few times. V is TRBV11-2 and J is TRBJ2-4, with D tentatively TRBD2 (6 bases). With 5 bases removed from V and 5 bases from J, the gap between germline ends came to 10 bases. From germline, CDR1 is SGHAT and CDR2 FQNNGV. The CDR3 runs 13 residues. The CDR3 sequence: CASSPTGENIQYF. Here the CDR3 DNA reads TGTGCCAGCAGCCCCACGGGGGAAAACATTCAGTACTTC.

The chain links TRBV15 to TRBJ2-1; D remains ambiguous. Per the germline V gene, CDR1 is LNHNV and CDR2 is YYDKDF (reference sequence). This CDR3 contains 15 residues. V was shortened by 7 bases and J by 2 bases, with 15 bases between the two germline ends. CDR3 amino acids: CATKVVRGAYNEQFF. The CDR3 DNA is TGTGCCACCAAGGTTGTCCGCGGAGCCTACAATGAGCAGTTCTTC.

The chain links TRBV15 to TRBJ2-3; 8 nucleotides agree with TRBD2. Germline values: CDR1 LNHNV, CDR2 YYDKDF (reference sequence). The trim removed 0 bases at V and 1 base at J, leaving 3 bases unmatched. There are 16 residues in the CDR3. CDR3 bases: TGTGCCACCAGCAGAGATAAAGCGGGAGGCACAGATACGCAGTATTTT. It translates to CATSRDKAGGTDTQYF.

The gene calls are TRBV2 and TRBJ2-3, with 10 bases aligning to TRBD1. The V and J ends lost 7 bases and 2 bases, in that order; junction bases with no gene match: 6. CDR1 and CDR2 from the germline V gene are SNHLY and FYNNEI. This CDR3 spans 15 amino acids. The CDR3 nucleotides read TGTGCCAGCACCATGGGACAGGGGTACACAGATACGCAGTATTTT. Its protein is CASTMGQGYTDTQYF.

The chain links TRBV7-9 to TRBJ2-1, with unresolved D. Trimming took off 1 base at V and 8 bases at J, with 15 bases between the two ends. This CDR3 spans 15 amino acids. Looked up from germline, CDR1 is SEHNR and CDR2 is FQNEAQ (reference sequence). The CDR3 here is CASSLGPSRRDEQFF. In DNA, the CDR3 is TGTGCCAGCAGCTTAGGCCCCTCGAGACGGGATGAGCAGTTCTTC. Complete variable domain (other parts from reference TRBV7-9 and TRBJ2-1): DTGVSQNPRHKITKRGQNVTFRCDPISEHNRLYWYRQTLGQGPEFLTYFQNEAQLEKSRLLSDRFSAERPKGSFSTLEIQRTEQGDSAMYLCASSLGPSRRDEQFFGPGTRLTVL.

Regarding this clone: Different DNA sequences within this sample yield the same CDR3. This chain joins TRBV18 and TRBJ2-3; D ambiguous. V gave up 1 base and J gave up 0 bases, with 8 bases separating them. CDR3 length equals 15 residues. Germline V gene data show CDR1 as KGHSH and CDR2 as LQKENI. CDR3 DNA: TGTGCCAGCTCACCACAGGACCCTAGCACAGATACGCAGTATTTT. Translating gives CASSPQDPSTDTQYF.

This sequence joins TRBV4-2 and TRBJ1-4; D not certain. V gave up 1 base and J gave up 1 base, with 7 bases separating them. Germline loops: CDR1 LGHNA, CDR2 YNFKEQ. The CDR3 spans 15 residues. The CDR3 region has the DNA TGTGCCAGCAGCCAAGTGGAGCGAACTAATGAAAAACTGTTTTTT. This translates into CASSQVERTNEKLFF.

The V gene is TRBV4-2, the J gene TRBJ2-5; D is uncertain. CDR3 length: 17 residues. Germline lookup yields CDR1 LGHNA and CDR2 YNFKEQ. Trimming left V 2 bases short and J 2 bases short, with 18 bases between. Here the CDR3 DNA reads TGTGCCAGCAGCCAAAAATTCGGCGCCACCGGGCAAGAGACCCAGTACTTC. Residues: CASSQKFGATGQETQYF.

The chain links TRBV7-2 to TRBJ1-6; 8 positions agree with TRBD1. CDR3 size: 19 residues. Germline-derived CDR1 and CDR2 are SGHTA and FQGNSA. Losses at the gene ends were 4 bases for V and 6 bases for J; bases not matched to a gene: 17. CDR3 protein: CASSSTGTGIFSSNSPLHF. The DNA of the CDR3 is TGTGCCAGCAGCTCAACCGGGACAGGAATTTTTTCTTCTAATTCACCCCTCCACTTT.